This TCR beta chain was retrieved from a study of shared clonotypes between healthy human individuals. Study-level findings and limits: Larger richness was generally estimated for naive than memory subsets.

A remark on this clone: Its antigen is unidentified.

Profiling relied on immunoSEQ multiplex PCR, and the TCRdb table lists in-frame clones only, not all of them. The data hold about 1.5 million clones, with more than 95% observed a single time. This CDR3 is built from 17 residues. Trimming shortened V by 0 bases and J by 8 bases, and 21 bases separated the two germline ends. Germline-derived CDR1 and CDR2 are SGDLS and YYNGEE. What was sequenced was naive CD4+ T cells sorted from blood. As for subset: CD45RA+ positively selected. This rearrangement joins TRBV9 to TRBJ2-1; TRBD1 or TRBD2 may be the D gene (5 bases each). This receptor was obtained from a man aged 25 to 40 in good health. CDR3 sequence reads: CASSVGIGTSLGDEQFF. The CDR3, as DNA: TGTGCCAGCAGCGTAGGAATCGGGACCTCCCTCGGCGATGAGCAGTTCTTC. The full variable domain, its missing parts supplied by reference TRBV9 and TRBJ2-1, is DSGVTQTPKHLITATGQRVTLRCSPRSGDLSVYWYQQSLDQGLQFLIQYYNGEERAKGNILERFSAQQFPDLHSELNLSSLELGDSALYFCASSVGIGTSLGDEQFFGPGTRLTVL.